This T cell receptor beta chain was sequenced during a study of beta chain features in type 1 diabetes. Study results and caveats: Moderate but significant shortening of TCRB CDR3s was recorded in all four CD4+ subsets from Type 1 diabetes patients.

Trimming cost V 8 bases and J 0 bases; bases outside gene matches: 4. This CDR3 contains 14 residues. CDR1 and CDR2 from the germline V gene are MDHEN and SYDVKM. Sequencing targeted expressed TCRB transcripts, as all isolated RNA had been reverse transcribed. Some clones are missing from TCRdb's copy, which holds only in-frame ones; the method was immunoSEQ multiplex PCR. The repertoire holds 900,000 or so clones, with roughly a sixth as singletons. On this clone itself: The antigen is unknown.

The sequence derives from a woman under 30 in good health. The sequenced sample was naive CD4+ T cells from blood. The genes are TRBV28 and TRBJ2-1; TRBD1 aligns across 7 bases. The CDR3 spells CASGWDSSYNEQFF. The CDR3 bases are TGTGCCAGCGGATGGGACAGCTCCTACAATGAGCAGTTCTTC.